These 5 T cell receptor beta chains originate from one sample sequenced in a study of OX40 agonist ivuxolimab in advanced cancers. Sequenced by immunoSEQ multiplex PCR; TCRdb stores in-frame clones only, minus some. The data show around 70,000 clones, with approximately 85% seen just once and 0.5% to 0.55% held by the top ten. The sequenced sample was CD4+ or CD8+ T cells sorted from blood, obtained in a trial of the OX40 agonist ivuxolimab. The receptors come from an adult with an advanced solid tumor such as melanoma, head and neck, liver or kidney cancer.

V is TRBV7-2 and J is TRBJ1-2; D not certain. CDR1 is SGHTA, CDR2 FQGNSA, per germline. Trimming left V 2 bases short and J 4 bases short, with 23 bases between. The CDR3 has 18 amino acids. The CDR3 here is CASSLIPTVSGSFYGYTF. The CDR3 region has the DNA TGTGCCAGCAGCTTAATCCCCACGGTTAGTGGCAGCTTCTATGGCTACACCTTC.

The chain uses TRBV5-4 and TRBJ1-1; perhaps TRBD1 as D (5 bases). The germline V and J ends were trimmed by 1 base and 4 bases, with 14 bases remaining between them. The CDR3 spans 15 residues. CDR1 is SGHNT and CDR2 is YYREEE in the germline V gene (reference sequence). The CDR3: CASSLRGSGGTEAFF. CDR3 nucleotide sequence: TGTGCCAGCAGCTTGAGGGGTTCGGGGGGCACTGAAGCTTTCTTT.

The chain uses TRBV2 and TRBJ2-3; D is ambiguous. The CDR3 has 16 residues. The germline V gene has CDR1 SNHLY and CDR2 FYNNEI. The V gene lost 2 bases and the J gene lost 0 bases, with 12 bases spanning the gap. CDR3 sequence reads: CASSEYGRPSTDTQYF. The CDR3 DNA reads TGTGCCAGCAGTGAATACGGCAGACCTAGCACAGATACGCAGTATTTT.

V is TRBV25-1 and J is TRBJ2-6, with unresolved D. The V gene lost 2 bases and the J gene lost 2 bases, with 7 bases spanning the gap. Germline CDR1 is MGHDK and CDR2 is SYGVNS. The CDR3 has 15 residues. The CDR3 DNA reads as TGTGCCAGCAGTGAAGGGTGGACTGGGGCCAACGTCCTGACTTTC. Amino acid sequence: CASSEGWTGANVLTF. Filled out from reference TRBV25-1 and TRBJ2-6, the complete variable domain reads EADIYQTPRYLVIGTGKKITLECSQTMGHDKMYWYQQDPGMELHLIHYSYGVNSTEKGDLSSESTVSRIRTEHFPLTLESARPSHTSQYLCASSEGWTGANVLTFGAGSRLTVL.

This chain links TRBV19 with TRBJ1-2; D not certain. Trimming stripped 5 bases from V and 4 bases from J, with 17 bases between. CDR3 size: 15 residues. The germline CDR1 and CDR2 sequences are LNHDA and SQIVND (reference sequence). The CDR3 DNA reads as TGTGCCAGTAGTGACCCCCTCGGCGGGTTCTATGGCTACACCTTC. It translates to CASSDPLGGFYGYTF.